This T cell receptor (beta chain) was profiled in a study of cytomegalovirus exposure and HLA in healthy donors (dated by TCRdb to the late 2010s). In the study overall: According to an earlier analysis of a few hundred of the donors, 150 million to 200 million T cells yielded 117 million unique TCR beta sequences and about 280 Gb of sequence data. Rather than using new phenotypic data, the later analysis identified candidate immune exposures from TCR beta sequences and from how often those sequences occurred across donors. On average, 235,054 unique TCR beta nucleotide sequences were sequenced per donor among a few hundred genotyped donors of the cohort, with roughly a sixth of those sequences being non-productive. An earlier analysis of some 600 of the donors applied high-throughput TCR beta sequencing to assess whether each TCR beta V gene segment acted as functional or pseudogenic. In a later analysis, previously published TCR beta repertoires from some 640 donors were re-analyzed and high-resolution HLA genotyping was added so that TCR occurrence patterns could be studied. HLA typing covered class I and class II loci at four-digit resolution. The number of donors typed differed by locus, with roughly 620-640 for A, B, C, DRB1 and DQB1, roughly 550 for DQA1, 600 to 610 for DPA1, and roughly 450 for DPB1. To predict cytomegalovirus infection status, the study combined high-throughput TCR immunosequencing, statistical association of individual TCRs with disease status, and machine learning. Alongside the repertoire data, information on donor age, sex, ethnicity and CMV serostatus was compiled. The study was designed to test whether signatures of past pathogen exposure could be identified by cataloging public T cell receptors. All discovery cohort repertoires had been generated on a single sequencing platform. Among the roughly 380 genotyped donors, about 85% belonged to the genetic ancestry cluster associated with self-reported Caucasian donors. A separate validation cohort of more than 100 different subjects was used in addition to the approximately 640-subject first cohort. A later genetic analysis used genome-wide SNP genotypes for about 60% of the roughly 670 donors, treating that subset as a discovery cohort. Roughly 5 DR-DQ haplotypes were handled as single units for association and clustering, since linkage in the cohort was strong. The study used immunosequencing to profile the T cell repertoires of around 600 subjects and linked those repertoires to cytomegalovirus serostatus. Roughly 320 gigabases of sequencing data and 91 million or so unique TCR sequences made up an early release that covered approximately 650 HLA-typed donors. What the authors observed across the whole study: When HLA alleles, especially DR and DQ, strongly co-occurred, attributing TCR associations to individual alleles was difficult. In vitro tests confirmed that a few of the cytomegalovirus-associated TCR beta chains recognize cytomegalovirus antigens. In a later analysis, the rate of TCR association differed among HLA loci, with DRB1 alleles having the most associated TCRs and HLA-C alleles having the fewest. According to the authors, the approach could potentially be generalized to other disease states and immunological phenotypes. HLA typing was unavailable for some donors at each locus, so association tests used only the typed subset. A further reported finding was that TCR beta sequences accurately predicted the HLA-A and HLA-B alleles for most subjects in the first cohort. In a later analysis, HLA-associated TCR beta chains showed more clonal expansion and lower generation probabilities than non-associated chains that were equally common. An earlier analysis of approximately 500 of the donors showed that most TCR beta V segments appeared in productive rearrangements either about 90% or about 30% of the time, which broadly matched IMGT annotations. Cytomegalovirus status was reported to be diagnosed by the classifier with high specificity and sensitivity in both the original and validation cohorts. An association between a missense DCLRE1C variant and V-gene and J-gene trimming of TCR beta chains was found in a later genetic analysis and replicated in an independent cohort. At a false discovery rate of 0.05, a later analysis linked under 20,000 TCR beta sequences to specific HLA alleles. The study listed 150 to 200 TCR beta chains as associated with cytomegalovirus. The sequencing pipeline was judged likely to have produced a cluster of highly shared sequence variants as a technical artifact. A later analysis found that most CMV-associated TCR beta chains appeared HLA-restricted, with HLA associations seemingly driven largely by CMV exposure. Only TCR beta chains were sequenced in this cohort, and the absence of alpha or paired-chain data limited detectable features. Most TCR sequences were observed very rarely across donors, whereas some public TCRs were present in many individuals. Immune exposure information for the cohort was limited to CMV serostatus. Linkage disequilibrium might explain the correlated functional status among segregating V segments, but an unknown experimental factor could not be ruled out. In a later analysis, several top co-occurrence clusters were reported to appear linked to parvovirus B19, influenza, CMV and Epstein-Barr virus. Some IMGT-functional V segments, including TRBV6-2 and TRBV6-3, could not be told apart with the 87-base-pair reads, so those segments were excluded. In a later genetic analysis, fewer N-insertions in productive TCRs were reported among donors in an Asian-associated ancestry cluster than the roughly 640-donor mean. The earlier analysis of approximately 590 of the donors excluded some 15 rarely observed V segments, including chromosome 9 orphons, because counts were too low. Presence/absence analyses assumed roughly uniform sequencing depth across donors, an assumption that may not hold.

In total, approximately 610 healthy bone marrow donors made up the cohort. Cohort members were all nominally healthy when sampled, although unrecorded immune exposures were likely present. CMV serostatus was positive for about 270 and negative for 352 of the 666 cohort members, and was not recorded for this donor. Every donor gave a peripheral blood sample, and the peripheral blood mononuclear cells from that sample were used for TCR beta sequencing. The Qiagen DNeasy Blood Extraction Kit was used to extract genomic DNA from the blood cell samples. Germline trimming amounts to 5 bases on V and 5 bases on J, with 6 as the count of junction bases outside the gene matches. Looking up the germline V gene yields CDR1 MNHEY and CDR2 SVGAGI. The CDR3 runs 14 amino acids, cysteine and phenylalanine included. Just CDR3 DNA is preserved here, 42 bases in frame from base 1. The sample holds one count of this clone. Its antigen specificity is not known. Per-base quality was not reported, and no clone a single base away is much larger than it.

Preparation of the library involved the immunoSEQ multiplex PCR assay. A mixture of 60 forward primers for TCR Vbeta segments and 13 reverse primers for TCR Jbeta segments was used in the multiplex PCR. The CDR3 region of rearranged TCR beta genes was amplified from genomic DNA by a multiplex PCR assay. On the Illumina HiSeq System, the amplified TCR beta libraries were sequenced as 87-base-pair reads. The paper's processing steps were these. A later analysis tallied 70 million to 100 million unique TCR beta chains across the 666 repertoires, and some 10 million of those chains were shared by two or more donors. To remove PCR and sequencing errors, raw reads were error-corrected and collapsed into unique sequences using a nearest-neighbor algorithm that merged closely related sequences. V, D and J gene segments were assigned by aligning CDR3 sequences to IMGT reference sequences. Each retained sequence needed at least a six-nucleotide match to both a V gene segment and a J gene segment. A rearrangement was called productive if the CDR3 had no stop codons and remained in frame with V and J, and every other rearrangement was called non-productive. CDR3 was defined by IMGT convention, running from the second conserved V-encoded cysteine to the conserved J-encoded phenylalanine. In an earlier analysis of 587 of the donors, sequences lacking an unambiguous match to a single V gene segment were excluded. In an earlier analysis of almost 600 of the donors, a V segment was called functional when productive rearrangements were above 56.7%, and segregating when the standard deviation between donors exceeded 5%. A statistical classification framework was built for diagnosing cytomegalovirus status from the catalog of TCR beta chain sequences. V and J gene assignment, in a later analysis, came from comparing TCR nucleotide sequences with IMGT/GENE-DB human TR gene sequences. A later analysis assigned CDR3 sequences and most-parsimonious VDJ recombination scenarios with the TCRdist pipeline. A later analysis defined each TCR beta chain by its CDR3 amino acid sequence plus V-gene family, and excluded reads lacking a unique V-gene family. A later analysis removed roughly 590 highly shared, low-generation-probability nucleotide sequences to deal with suspected cross-contamination and a sequencing artifact. In a later analysis, a clonal expansion index was calculated for each public chain from normalized within-repertoire ranks of inferred template counts. In a later analysis, generation probabilities were computed with a VDJ recombination model fitted to out-of-frame rearrangements, and the resulting probabilities were checked against IGoR. Hypergeometric tests were used in a later analysis to score TCR-TCR, TCR-HLA and TCR-CMV co-occurrence, with a repertoire-size bias correction applied to the TCR pairs. A later analysis estimated false discovery rates by permuting HLA or CMV assignments 20 times. In a later analysis, co-occurring TCRs were grouped using DBSCAN, and TCRdist sequence similarity was added for clustering within HLA-allele-positive subsets. Co-occurrence clustering excluded repertoires with fewer than 30,000 or more than 120,000 public chains, plus five with anomalous nucleotide sharing. This immuneACCESS table, as held by TCRdb, lists in-frame sequences with V and J called but not all clones. Of the missing ones, under half trace to an unresolved V gene in checked studies; the others have no known cause. For V, J and clone size, that table is used; D and trimming come from the DNA. The sample includes approximately 100,000 clones, with about 70% observed a single time. The ten most abundant clones make up approximately 2.2% of the sample.

The receptor's source is a human donor in good health. Sequencing was performed on PBMCs. The rearranged chain carries TRBV6-5 and TRBJ1-1; a stretch of 9 junction bases matches TRBD1. In nucleotides, the sequence is TGTGCCAGCAGTACCGACAGGGGGTTAACTGAAGCTTTCTTT. It translates as CASSTDRGLTEAFF.